The clone carrying this T cell receptor beta chain was recorded at least ten times. A single record per CDR3 protein comes from TCRdb applying MiXCR to the reads. Of 200,000 to 300,000 distinct CDR3 sequences detected, around 30% appear once; the ten largest clones hold around 6.8%. These data are taken from a study of kidney transplant recipient with SARS-CoV-2 infection. The germline gives CDR1 SGHVT, CDR2 SQSDAQ. V lost 5 bases to trimming and J lost 4 bases, with 23 bases between them. CDR3 length: 17 amino acids. The TCR originated in a male patient aged 25-45 years who had COVID-19 and was a kidney transplant recipient. Some T cells may possibly be graft donor cells. This chain joins TRBV7-4 and TRBJ1-2; no definite D call. This specimen was a blood sample, taken at baseline and around day 110 from a kidney transplant recipient. CDR3 amino acids: CASSKANSARKTYGYTF. CDR3 in DNA: TGTGCCAGCAGCAAAGCGAATTCAGCTCGAAAGACCTATGGCTACACCTTC.